Sequencing of this T cell receptor (beta chain) was carried out in a study of vaccination effects on CD4 cells after COVID-19 (dated by TCRdb to the early 2020s). Context from the whole study: In the ViraFEST assay, PBMC were stimulated with viral peptide pools, and antigen-specific CD4+ T cell clonotypes were then identified by expansion using TCR sequencing. Each participant got two doses of an mRNA SARS-CoV-2 vaccine, either BNT162b2 or mRNA-1273. Each well held two million PBMC cultured in IMDM containing around 5% human AB serum, 8.5 to 10 IU/ml IL-2 and gentamicin, along with roughly 10 ug/ml peptides. SARS-CoV-2 spike-specific CD4+ TCR repertoires were compared before and after mRNA vaccination in COVID-19 convalescent patients and in infection-naive vaccine recipients. The full study included over 8 COVID-19 convalescent patients and several SARS-CoV-2-naive healthy vaccine recipients. Cultures from other donors in the study were sequenced with the Oncomine TCR Beta short-read assay on an Illumina iSeq 100.

CDR1 and CDR2 are read off the germline V gene as LGHNA and YSLEER. From its cysteine to its phenylalanine, the CDR3 spans 15 amino acids. The kept DNA is CDR3 alone, 45 bases in frame from the first base. Trimming removed 4 bases from V and 7 bases from J; the gene matches leave 9 bases unexplained. Points the paper makes about the study in general: Marked clonal contraction was observed in both infection-induced and vaccine-induced clones at late post-vaccination timepoints, consistent with waning T cell responses. In healthy vaccine recipients, vaccine-induced clones were almost all SARS-CoV-2 mono-reactive, with only 1 of 255 cross-reactive with common cold coronaviruses. Limitations of the study were the small number of convalescent patients and the absence of early post-infection timepoints.

Libraries came from the immunoSEQ multiplex PCR assay. DNA from the cultured and isolated CD4+ T cells underwent TCR beta CDR3 sequencing. Per the original workflow: The analysis removed non-productive TCR sequences, trimmed reads to the CDR3 region, and retained only CDR3s that were 7 or more amino acids long. The MANAFEST web app was used to pick out antigen-specific clonotypes by comparing their expansion in peptide wells with that in reference cultures. For clones to be considered positive, expansion at FDR<0.05 versus reference and all other wells, an odds ratio above 5, and a frequency above 0.1% in two replicate wells were required. A clonotype was called cross-reactive if it was significantly expanded both in SARS-CoV-2 spike wells and in at least one common cold coronavirus spike condition. Levenshtein distance calculated with the stringdist R package was used to assess CDR3 similarity, and unrooted trees were constructed with ape in R 3.6.1. TCRdb stores this immuneACCESS table with in-frame sequences only. Part of the clones is absent; in the studies checked, under half of the shortfall reflects unresolved V genes, and no reason is known for the rest. V and J calls and clone size are as listed in that table; D and trimming were resolved from the DNA. The sample data list about 74,000 clones, and about 74% of these were observed just once. Approximately 2% of the sample is in the top ten clones.

A note on this clone: The target of this receptor is not known. Base qualities are not provided; no much larger clone lies one nucleotide away.

After more than 9 days of culture, CD4+ T cells were isolated with the EasySep CD4+ T cell isolation kit. The absence of prior SARS-CoV-2 infection in healthy vaccine recipients was confirmed by negative nucleocapsid antibodies before and after vaccination. Half of the culture medium was replaced with fresh IL-2-containing medium on days 3 and 7. Unless noted otherwise, every peptide stimulation condition was cultured in triplicate wells. Using Ficoll-Paque Plus gradient centrifugation, PBMC were separated from whole blood and then either used fresh or cryopreserved at -140C. Genomic DNA was extracted from cultured CD4+ T cells with the QIAamp micro DNA kit.

The sequencing here drew on CD4+ T cells from PBMCs cultured without peptide, taken before COVID-19 vaccination. This receptor was taken from a human donor who received a COVID-19 vaccine. Recombination joined TRBV4-3 with TRBJ2-1, and TRBD2 aligns with 8 junction nucleotides. CDR3 reads: CASSPFSGVGNEQFF. At the DNA level, the sequence is TGCGCCAGCAGCCCCTTTAGCGGGGTAGGGAATGAGCAGTTCTTC.